The 21 T cell receptor beta chains below were found in one sample sequenced in a study of T cell repertoires in cytomegalovirus infection. TCRdb recomputed calls from the reads with MiXCR, one row per CDR3 protein. The sample lists 300,000 to 450,000 distinct CDR3 sequences, over 15% occurring once. Sequencing was done on a sample of PBMCs. The receptors come from a human donor in good health (CMV status not recorded). Some clones in this sample may be carry-over from other donors' samples.

This clonotype showed up just a few times. The chain recombines TRBV7-9 with TRBJ2-5; D is unresolved. Germline loops: CDR1 SEHNR, CDR2 FQNEAQ (reference sequence). The CDR3 has 14 residues. Trimming cost V 4 bases and J 2 bases, with 11 bases left between them. The CDR3 DNA reads TGTGCCAGCAGCTCTGGACCGAAACAAGAGACCCAGTACTTC. Its protein is CASSSGPKQETQYF.

This clonotype was counted at least ten times. The chain uses TRBV12-3 or TRBV12-4 and TRBJ2-1; D gene unclear. Trimming pared 7 bases from V and 5 bases from J, leaving 12 bases between. CDR3 length: 13 residues. CDR3: CASNPMPNNEQFF. CDR3 DNA: TGTGCCAGCAACCCTATGCCCAACAATGAGCAGTTCTTC.

This rearrangement joins TRBV12-3 or TRBV12-4 to TRBJ2-1, with a tentative D call TRBD1 (6 bases). Trimming pared 5 bases from V and 4 bases from J, leaving 9 bases between. CDR3 length equals 13 residues. The CDR3, as DNA: TGTGCCAGCAGTCAACAGGGATACAATGAGCAGTTCTTC. Its protein product is CASSQQGYNEQFF.

This chain links TRBV7-9 with TRBJ2-7; 7 positions agree with TRBD1. Germline V CDR1 and CDR2: SEHNR, FQNEAQ (reference sequence). CDR3 length: 14 residues. The V gene end was trimmed by 5 bases and the J gene end by 3 bases; junction bases not matched to a gene: 7. CDR3 protein: CASSPQGVGYEQYF. The CDR3 DNA follows: TGTGCCAGCAGCCCTCAGGGGGTAGGCTACGAGCAGTACTTC.

The rearrangement uses TRBV19 and TRBJ2-3; 16 positions match TRBD2. V was pared by 3 bases and J by 3 bases, with 6 bases of the junction left unmatched. The CDR3 loop spans 18 amino acids. Germline loops: CDR1 LNHDA, CDR2 SQIVND (reference sequence). CDR3 nucleotides: TGTGCCAGTAGTATTTCGGGACTAGCGGGGGGGCCGACAGATACGCAGTATTTT. Protein: CASSISGLAGGPTDTQYF.

The V gene is TRBV13, the J gene TRBJ2-3; TRBD2 agrees at 12 bases. From germline, CDR1 is PRHDT and CDR2 FYEKMQ (reference sequence). The CDR3 has 16 residues. V trimming: 2 bases; J trimming: 4 bases; junction bases outside the gene matches: 4. CDR3 loop: CASSLSRLAGADTQYF. The CDR3 nucleotides are TGTGCCAGCAGCTTATCGAGACTAGCGGGAGCAGATACGCAGTATTTT.

The rearrangement links TRBV28 to TRBJ1-6; weak D call: TRBD1 (5 bases). Looked up from germline, CDR1 is MDHEN and CDR2 is SYDVKM. Trimming left V 6 bases short and J 7 bases short, with 13 bases between. The CDR3 totals 14 residues. CDR3 region: CASSRYNRNSPLHF. CDR3 in DNA: TGTGCCAGCAGCAGATATAACAGGAATTCACCCCTCCACTTT. The whole variable domain, filled in from reference TRBV28 and TRBJ1-6, reads DVKVTQSSRYLVKRTGEKVFLECVQDMDHENMFWYRQDPGLGLRLIYFSYDVKMKEKGDIPEGYSVSREKKERFSLILESASTNQTSMYLCASSRYNRNSPLHFGNGTRLTVT.

On this clonotype: One end of the junction does not line up with germline, which may come from a read error. This rearrangement joins TRBV2 to TRBJ2-1; D may be TRBD1 (6 bases). The CDR3 sequence is 15 residues long. The germline V gene encodes CDR1 SNHLY and CDR2 FYNNEI. The CDR3 DNA follows: TGTGCCAGCAGAGGGACATCTCCGTCCTACAGTGAGCAGTTCTTC. Protein product: CASRGTSPSYSEQFF.

The sample holds a few counts of this clonotype. V gene TRBV14 combines with J gene TRBJ1-3; tentatively, D is TRBD1 (5 bases). This CDR3 is 16 amino acids long. Germline V gives CDR1 SGHDN, CDR2 FVKESK. Trimming shortened V by 3 bases and J by 0 bases, and 12 bases separated the two germline ends. The CDR3 loop reads CASSHPGVRSGNTIYF. The CDR3 bases are TGTGCCAGCAGCCACCCGGGGGTTCGCTCTGGAAACACCATATATTTT.

Only a few counts were recorded for this clonotype. V is TRBV20-1 and J is TRBJ2-3, with TRBD1 identical over 8 bases. With V trimmed by 6 bases and J by 5 bases, 4 bases remained unmatched. Germline V gene sequence: CDR1 DFQATT, CDR2 SNEGSKA (reference sequence). There are 12 residues in the CDR3. The CDR3 region has the DNA TGCAGTGCGCGCAGGGGGCAAGATACGCAGTATTTT. This gives the protein CSARRGQDTQYF.

The chain links TRBV2 to TRBJ2-7; maybe TRBD1 (6 bases). Germline V gene data show CDR1 as SNHLY and CDR2 as FYNNEI. V lost 6 bases and J lost 0, with 15 bases in between. The CDR3 length is 15 residues. The CDR3 loop is CASSDEWGLSYEQYF. DNA of the CDR3: TGTGCCAGCAGCGACGAGTGGGGGCTCTCCTACGAGCAGTACTTC.

V usage is TRBV5-5 and J usage is TRBJ2-1; TRBD2 aligns across 12 bases. The J segment lost 10 bases and the V segment lost 3 bases, leaving 11 bases of the junction unmatched. Germline V gene data show CDR1 as SGHKS and CDR2 as YYEKEE (reference sequence). The CDR3 totals 16 residues. CDR3 sequence: CASSSTSGRTTLEQFF. CDR3 nucleotide sequence: TGTGCCAGCAGCTCCACTAGCGGGAGGACCACCCTGGAGCAGTTCTTC. The full variable domain, in which reference TRBV5-5 and TRBJ2-1 provide the parts outside the CDR3, is DAGVTQSPTHLIKTRGQQVTLRCSPISGHKSVSWYQQVLGQGPQFIFQYYEKEERGRGNFPDRFSARQFPNYSSELNVNALLLGDSALYLCASSSTSGRTTLEQFFGPGTRLTVL.

This chain connects TRBV5-4 to TRBJ1-2, with TRBD1 as a possible D gene (6 bases). CDR1 and CDR2 (germline): SGHNT, YYREEE (reference sequence). CDR3 size: 15 residues. V dropped 4 bases and J dropped 6 bases, with 19 bases sitting between them. The CDR3 DNA follows: TGTGCCAGCAGCAACTACAGGGACCGCGGGGATGGCTACACCTTC. It codes for CASSNYRDRGDGYTF.

The chain links TRBV11-2 to TRBJ2-1; 16 nucleotides line up with TRBD2. The CDR3 runs to 18 residues. Germline trimming cut 6 bases from V and 0 bases from J; bases unmatched to any gene: 5. CDR1 is SGHAT and CDR2 is FQNNGV in the germline V gene. The CDR3 DNA sequence: TGTGCCAGCAGACCGGGACTAGCGGGAGGGAGCTCCTACAATGAGCAGTTCTTC. As protein: CASRPGLAGGSSYNEQFF.

The V and J genes are TRBV5-4 and TRBJ2-1, with TRBD1 matching over 8 bases. The V and J ends lost 2 bases and 2 bases, in that order; junction bases with no gene match: 3. CDR1 is SGHNT, CDR2 YYREEE, per germline (reference sequence). The CDR3 contains 15 residues. DNA of the CDR3: TGTGCCAGCAGCTTCGACAGGGGAACCTACAATGAGCAGTTCTTC. Translating it yields CASSFDRGTYNEQFF.

The rearrangement uses TRBV15 and TRBJ2-3; TRBD2 aligns across 7 bases. V lost 5 bases to trimming and J lost 2 bases; unmatched junction nucleotides: 10. This CDR3 contains 16 residues. Germline lookup yields CDR1 LNHNV and CDR2 YYDKDF (reference sequence). CDR3: CATSPRLAELTDTQYF. The CDR3 bases are TGTGCCACCAGCCCGCGACTAGCCGAACTCACAGATACGCAGTATTTT.

This chain joins TRBV7-2 and TRBJ2-3, with TRBD2 matching over 12 bases. This CDR3 has 16 residues. In germline, CDR1 is SGHTA, CDR2 FQGNSA. The V gene end was trimmed by 4 bases and the J gene end by 4 bases; junction bases not matched to a gene: 6. The chain's CDR3 is CASSWRLAGAADTQYF. The CDR3 region has the DNA TGTGCCAGCAGCTGGCGACTAGCGGGGGCGGCAGATACGCAGTATTTT.

This clonotype occurred many times. This chain joins TRBV19 and TRBJ1-5; TRBD1 might be the D (5 bases). Germline CDR1 reads LNHDA; CDR2 reads SQIVND (reference sequence). Trimming removed 3 bases from V and 2 bases from J, with 11 bases in between. This CDR3 has 15 residues. The CDR3 protein is CASSIKGSGNQPQHF. CDR3 DNA: TGTGCCAGTAGTATTAAGGGGTCGGGCAATCAGCCCCAGCATTTT.

This clonotype was detected a few times. J is TRBJ2-2 and V is TRBV7-2, with D possibly being TRBD1 (6 bases). This CDR3 is 14 amino acids long. Germline V CDR1 and CDR2: SGHTA, FQGNSA. V was clipped by 2 bases and J by 8 bases, with 12 bases between them. CDR3 DNA: TGTGCCAGCAGCTTATTGGGGGCTGGGGGGGAGCTGTTTTTT. Encoded protein: CASSLLGAGGELFF.

The chain recombines TRBV7-2 with TRBJ2-7; TRBD2 matches at 10 bases. The CDR3 consists of 15 residues. Germline CDR1 is SGHTA and CDR2 is FQGNSA. V trimming: 3 bases; J trimming: 6 bases; junction bases outside the gene matches: 8. CDR3 loop: CASSLLAGVVGEQYF. The CDR3 DNA reads as TGTGCCAGCAGCTTGCTAGCGGGAGTCGTGGGCGAGCAGTACTTC.

V gene TRBV7-9 combines with J gene TRBJ2-7; TRBD2 matches 14 bases. This CDR3 region has 19 residues. The junction had 16 bases not matched to a gene; V was cut back by 4 bases and J by 5 bases. Germline loops: CDR1 SEHNR, CDR2 FQNEAQ (reference sequence). In nucleotides, the CDR3 is TGTGCCAGCAGCTCACGGAGGCTAGGGACTAGCGGGGGTTATAACGAGCAGTACTTC. Translated, it gives CASSSRRLGTSGGYNEQYF.